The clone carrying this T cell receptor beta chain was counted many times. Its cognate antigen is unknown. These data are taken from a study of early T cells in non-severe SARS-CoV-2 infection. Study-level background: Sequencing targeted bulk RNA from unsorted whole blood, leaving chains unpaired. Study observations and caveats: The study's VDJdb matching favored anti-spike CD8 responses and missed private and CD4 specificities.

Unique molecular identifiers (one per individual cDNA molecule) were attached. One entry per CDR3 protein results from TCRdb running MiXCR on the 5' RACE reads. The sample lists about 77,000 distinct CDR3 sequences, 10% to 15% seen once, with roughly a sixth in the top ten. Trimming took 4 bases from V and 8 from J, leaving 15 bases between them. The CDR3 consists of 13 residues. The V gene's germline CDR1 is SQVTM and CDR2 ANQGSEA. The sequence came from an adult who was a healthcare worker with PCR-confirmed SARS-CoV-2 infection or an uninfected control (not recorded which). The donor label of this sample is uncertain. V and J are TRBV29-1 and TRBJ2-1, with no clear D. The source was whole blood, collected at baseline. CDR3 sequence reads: CSVGGVDSHEQFF. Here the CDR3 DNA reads TGCAGCGTTGGTGGAGTTGATAGTCATGAGCAGTTCTTC.